The clone carrying this T cell receptor (beta chain) was seen more than once but under ten times. Clinical history reported by participants formed the basis on which cohorts were assigned. Two negative PCRs, clearance, or symptom resolution had been documented for recovered Cohort 3 donors. These data belong to a study of blood T cell repertoires in COVID-19. Looking at the study overall: Sample material is recorded as cDNA or gDNA derived from T cells, B-cell-depleted T cells, or PBMCs.

Original processing notes: Reference gene primer amplification in the assay estimated nucleated cell counts. The repertoire was sequenced with immunoSEQ multiplex PCR; TCRdb's copy has only in-frame clones and lacks some. D and trimming come from the DNA, and the V and J calls and clone size come from that table. The sample consists of approximately 440,000 clones, roughly 91% of them appearing once. This CDR3 is built from 14 residues. Germline V gives CDR1 MDHEN, CDR2 SYDVKM. The ends lost 5 bases at V and 8 bases at J; junction bases unmatched: 5. Sequenced input: PBMCs or T cells enriched from blood (not recorded which). This sequence originates from a man between 18 and 35 years old who had recovered from COVID-19. J is TRBJ2-1 and V is TRBV28; 11 positions agree with TRBD2. The CDR3 region is CASSVGLADDEQFF. DNA of the CDR3: TGTGCCAGCAGTGTGGGACTAGCGGACGATGAGCAGTTCTTC.